This T cell receptor beta chain was sequenced in a study of T cell repertoires in cytomegalovirus infection. At the level of the study: Selection of CMV epitopes for the study included recently identified HLA-C-restricted and well-studied HLA-B-restricted ones. Public TCR beta signature analysis indicated the presence of both CMV infection and matching HLA type. Study observations and caveats: In two of eight donors, the top clonotype was HLA-C-restricted CMV-specific.

The sample holds a few counts of this clonotype. Its target is unknown. TCRdb re-derived calls from the reads in MiXCR, one entry per CDR3 protein. The sample lists around 540,000 distinct CDR3 sequences, 33% occurring once. Germline V CDR1 and CDR2: SGHVS, FNYEAQ. The V gene end was trimmed by 5 bases and the J gene end by 0 bases; junction bases not matched to a gene: 5. This CDR3 region has 16 residues. The V call is TRBV7-6, the J call TRBJ2-7, with TRBD1 identical over 12 bases. The sequences come from cultured PBMCs, collected from culture after CMV antigen stimulation. The TCR was taken from a human donor in good health (CMV status not recorded). Some clones in this sample may be carry-over from other donors' samples. CDR3 bases: TGTGCCAGCAGCCGGGACAGGGGGCTTCTCTCCTACGAGCAGTACTTC. Its protein product is CASSRDRGLLSYEQYF.